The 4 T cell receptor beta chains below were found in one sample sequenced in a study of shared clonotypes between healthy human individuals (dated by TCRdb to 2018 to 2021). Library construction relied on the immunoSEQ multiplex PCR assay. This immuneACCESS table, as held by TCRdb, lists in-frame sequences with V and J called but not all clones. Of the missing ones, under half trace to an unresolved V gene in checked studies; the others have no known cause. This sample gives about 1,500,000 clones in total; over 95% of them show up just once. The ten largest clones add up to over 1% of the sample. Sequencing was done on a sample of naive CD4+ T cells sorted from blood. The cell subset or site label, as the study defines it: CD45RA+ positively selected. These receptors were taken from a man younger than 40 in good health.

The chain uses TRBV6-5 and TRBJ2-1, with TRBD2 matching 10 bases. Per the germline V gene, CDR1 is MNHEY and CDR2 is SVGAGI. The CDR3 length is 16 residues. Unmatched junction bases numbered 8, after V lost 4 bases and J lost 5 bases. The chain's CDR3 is CASSSPGLARHNEQFF. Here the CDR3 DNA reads TGTGCCAGCAGTTCACCGGGACTAGCGCGTCACAATGAGCAGTTCTTC.

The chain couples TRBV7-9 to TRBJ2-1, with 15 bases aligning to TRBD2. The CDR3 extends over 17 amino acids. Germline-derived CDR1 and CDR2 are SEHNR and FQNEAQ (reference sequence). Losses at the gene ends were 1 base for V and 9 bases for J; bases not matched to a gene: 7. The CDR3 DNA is TGTGCCAGCAGCTTAGGAGGACTAGCGGGAGGGCAAAGTGAGCAGTTCTTC. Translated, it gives CASSLGGLAGGQSEQFF.

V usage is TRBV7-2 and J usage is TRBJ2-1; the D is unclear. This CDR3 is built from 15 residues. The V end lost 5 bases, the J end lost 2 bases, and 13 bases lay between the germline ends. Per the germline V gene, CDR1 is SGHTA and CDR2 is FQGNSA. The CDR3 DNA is TGTGCCAGCAGCGTGTATCGATTAGCCTACAATGAGCAGTTCTTC. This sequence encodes CASSVYRLAYNEQFF.

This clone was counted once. This CDR3 is CASSRTGTKDQPQHF. The CDR3 DNA follows: TGTGCCAGTAGCAGAACCGGGACTAAGGATCAGCCCCAGCATTTT. The chain is built from TRBV19 and TRBJ1-5; tentatively, D is TRBD1 (5 bases). V was shortened by 6 bases and J by 5 bases, with 17 bases between the two germline ends. The germline gives CDR1 LNHDA, CDR2 SQIVND (reference sequence). The CDR3 has 15 residues.